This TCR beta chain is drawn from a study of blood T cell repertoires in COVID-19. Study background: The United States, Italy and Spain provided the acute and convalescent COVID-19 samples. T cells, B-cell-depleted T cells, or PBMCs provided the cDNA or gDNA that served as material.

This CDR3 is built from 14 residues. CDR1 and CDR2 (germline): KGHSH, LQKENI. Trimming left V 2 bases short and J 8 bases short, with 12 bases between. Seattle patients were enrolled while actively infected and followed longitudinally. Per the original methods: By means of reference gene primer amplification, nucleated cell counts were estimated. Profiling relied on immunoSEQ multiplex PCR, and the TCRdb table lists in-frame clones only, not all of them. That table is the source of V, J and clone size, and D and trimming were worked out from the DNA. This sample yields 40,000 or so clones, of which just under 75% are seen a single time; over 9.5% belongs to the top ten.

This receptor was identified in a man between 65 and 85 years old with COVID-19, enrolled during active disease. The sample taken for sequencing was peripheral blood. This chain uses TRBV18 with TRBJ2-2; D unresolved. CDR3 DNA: TGTGCCAGCTCACCAAGCAGACTTGGGGGGGAGCTGTTTTTT. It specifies CASSPSRLGGELFF.